This T cell receptor (beta chain) is from a study of cytomegalovirus exposure and HLA in healthy donors. Study overall: The early release's HLA-typed donors yielded 65 million to 85 million unique TCRs.

The CDR3 consists of 16 residues. Germline CDR1 is KGHSH and CDR2 is LQKENI. J was trimmed by 5 bases and V by 4 bases; bases with no gene match: 10. With 60 Vbeta and 13 Jbeta primers, the PCR was carried out. Produced via immunoSEQ multiplex PCR; TCRdb's table is partial and in-frame only. The data contain approximately 100,000 clones, 76% of them singletons. As for this clone: Its target is not known.

Study results and caveats: Cytomegalovirus-associated TCR beta chains were listed, numbering some 170. Later analysis associated a missense DCLRE1C variant with TCR beta V- and J-gene trimming.

V usage is TRBV18 and J usage is TRBJ2-3, with 9 bases identical to TRBD2. The sample was PBMCs. The clonotype was recovered from a woman aged 45 to 65 in good health and CMV-seropositive. For the CDR3, the DNA is TGTGCCAGCTCACGACATAGCGGGGGCCTTGAAGATACGCAGTATTTT. Translation gives CASSRHSGGLEDTQYF.